These 10 T cell receptor beta chains originate from one sample sequenced in a study of T cell repertoires and Cas9 in healthy adults. The method was immunoSEQ multiplex PCR; TCRdb's version includes in-frame clones alone and lacks a portion of them. Among around 20,000 clones listed, less than 95% were seen once. Sequencing was performed on CD4+ effector T cells (CD127+, CD25-, CD137-, CD154-) from PBMCs; culture status not recorded. Receptors originate from a human donor in good health.

The rearrangement links TRBV7-2 to TRBJ2-1; 14 nucleotides match TRBD2. After removal of 2 bases from V and 7 bases from J, the junction contained 13 bases not matched to a gene. Germline CDR1 and CDR2: SGHTA and FQGNSA. The CDR3 has 19 amino acids. The CDR3 nucleotides read TGTGCCAGCAGCTTATTCCCCTCAGGACTAGCGGGAGGCCCGAATGAGCAGTTCTTC. This encodes CASSLFPSGLAGGPNEQFF. Filled out from reference TRBV7-2 and TRBJ2-1, the complete variable domain reads GAGVSQSPSNKVTEKGKDVELRCDPISGHTALYWYRQSLGQGLEFLIYFQGNSAPDKSGLPSDRFSAERTGGSVSTLTIQRTQQEDSAVYLCASSLFPSGLAGGPNEQFFGPGTRLTVL.

The rearrangement joins TRBV2 to TRBJ2-7; TRBD1 matches 12 bases. V lost 8 bases and J lost 8; bases outside the gene matches: 4. Germline V gene data show CDR1 as SNHLY and CDR2 as FYNNEI. This CDR3 region has 12 residues. As DNA, the CDR3 is TGTGCCAGCTCCGGGACAGGGGGCCAGCAGTACTTC. Its protein product is CASSGTGGQQYF.

The chain employs TRBV28 and TRBJ1-5; 7 bases line up with TRBD1. Trimming at V came to 4 bases and at J to 0 bases, leaving 9 bases not matched to a gene. CDR1 is MDHEN, CDR2 SYDVKM, per germline. This CDR3 spans 17 amino acids. The CDR3 sequence: CASSSVTGALSNQPQHF. CDR3 in DNA: TGTGCCAGCAGTTCGGTCACAGGGGCGCTTAGCAATCAGCCCCAGCATTTT.

This clone was counted between two and nine times. The rearrangement links TRBV7-9 to TRBJ1-3, with 8 bases identical to TRBD1. Unmatched junction bases numbered 8, after V lost 3 bases and J lost 4 bases. The CDR3 covers 16 residues. Germline CDR1 is SEHNR and CDR2 is FQNEAQ (reference sequence). The CDR3 loop reads CASSFIQGAGGNTIYF. CDR3 nucleotides: TGTGCCAGCAGCTTCATCCAGGGGGCCGGAGGAAACACCATATATTTT.

The rearrangement links TRBV7-9 to TRBJ2-1; a possible D gene is TRBD2 (5 bases). Trimming pared 6 bases from V and 1 base from J, leaving 25 bases between. Germline-derived CDR1 and CDR2 are SEHNR and FQNEAQ (reference sequence). CDR3 length: 19 residues. CDR3 in amino acids: CASSATGFSSGDSYNEQFF. The CDR3 DNA reads TGTGCCAGCAGTGCCACGGGGTTCTCTTCCGGGGATTCCTACAATGAGCAGTTCTTC.

In this sample, this clone turned up a few times. This chain joins TRBV28 and TRBJ1-1; D unresolved. CDR1 and CDR2 (germline): MDHEN, SYDVKM. The CDR3 length is 14 residues. The ends were cut back, 8 bases at V and 0 bases at J, with 13 bases in the middle. CDR3 nucleotides: TGTGCCAGCCCCGGGCCCAGGATGAACACTGAAGCTTTCTTT. Protein product: CASPGPRMNTEAFF.

The chain uses TRBV2 and TRBJ2-5, with D unclear. Germline lookup yields CDR1 SNHLY and CDR2 FYNNEI. The germline V and J ends were trimmed by 4 bases and 0 bases, with 9 bases remaining between them. The CDR3 spans 14 residues. The CDR3 reads CASSVLENQETQYF. In nucleotides, the CDR3 is TGTGCCAGCAGTGTGCTTGAGAACCAAGAGACCCAGTACTTC.

The chain links TRBV14 to TRBJ1-2; D perhaps matches TRBD1 (6 bases). CDR3 size: 16 residues. Germline V gene sequence: CDR1 SGHDN, CDR2 FVKESK. V lost 0 bases to trimming and J lost 4 bases, with 15 bases between them. CDR3 nucleotides: TGTGCCAGCAGCCAAGATAGGCCGGGGGCCTTCTATGGCTACACCTTC. Its protein is CASSQDRPGAFYGYTF.

The chain joins TRBV19 to TRBJ2-4; D uncertain. The germline CDR1 and CDR2 sequences are LNHDA and SQIVND (reference sequence). The CDR3 is made up of 12 amino acids. Trimming left V 3 bases short and J 5 bases short, with 5 bases between. For the CDR3, the DNA is TGTGCCAGTAGTATTAGGGAAAACATTCAGTACTTC. Protein sequence: CASSIRENIQYF.

The chain combines TRBV5-1 with TRBJ1-1; the D gene is possibly TRBD1 (6 bases). The CDR3 length is 15 residues. V shed 2 bases and J shed 8 bases, with 19 bases lying between them. Germline lookup yields CDR1 SGHRS and CDR2 YFSETQ. CDR3 sequence (DNA): TGCGCCAGCAGCTTTACAGGGTCGACCTTTTACGAAGCTTTCTTT. Its translation: CASSFTGSTFYEAFF.